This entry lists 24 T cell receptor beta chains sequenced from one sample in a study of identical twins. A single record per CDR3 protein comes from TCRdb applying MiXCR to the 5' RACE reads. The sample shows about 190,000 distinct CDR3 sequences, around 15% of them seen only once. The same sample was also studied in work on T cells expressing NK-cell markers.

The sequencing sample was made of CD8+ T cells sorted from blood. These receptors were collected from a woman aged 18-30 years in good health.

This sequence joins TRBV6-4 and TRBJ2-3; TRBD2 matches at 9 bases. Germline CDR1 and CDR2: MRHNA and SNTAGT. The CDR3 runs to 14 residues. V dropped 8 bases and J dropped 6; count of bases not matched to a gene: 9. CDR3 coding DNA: TGTGCCAGCCCCAGACTAGCGGATTCGGATACGCAGTATTTT. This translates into CASPRLADSDTQYF.

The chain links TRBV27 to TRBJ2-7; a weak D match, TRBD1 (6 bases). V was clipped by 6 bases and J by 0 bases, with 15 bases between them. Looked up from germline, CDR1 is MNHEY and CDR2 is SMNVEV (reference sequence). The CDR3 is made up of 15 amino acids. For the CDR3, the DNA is TGTGCCAGCAGCCTGAGGACAGCTAGCTCCTACGAGCAGTACTTC. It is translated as CASSLRTASSYEQYF.

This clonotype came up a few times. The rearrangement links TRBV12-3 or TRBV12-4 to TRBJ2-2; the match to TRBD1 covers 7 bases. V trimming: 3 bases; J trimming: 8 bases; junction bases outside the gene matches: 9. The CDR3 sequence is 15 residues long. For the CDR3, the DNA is TGTGCCAGCAGTTTCCAGTCAGGGGGTATAGGGGAGCTGTTTTTT. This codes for CASSFQSGGIGELFF.

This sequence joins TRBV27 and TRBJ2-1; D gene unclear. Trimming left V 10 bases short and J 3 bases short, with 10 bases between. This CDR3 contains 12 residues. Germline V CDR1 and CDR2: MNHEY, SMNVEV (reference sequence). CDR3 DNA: TGTGCCACGGGTGCTGGCTACAATGAGCAGTTCTTC. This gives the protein CATGAGYNEQFF.

In nucleotides, the CDR3 is TGTGCCAGCAGACAGGAAACCGGGGAGCTGTTTTTT. It codes for CASRQETGELFF. The V and J genes are TRBV6-2 or TRBV6-3 and TRBJ2-2; tentatively, D is TRBD1 (5 bases). The V end lost 6 bases, the J end lost 5 bases, and 7 bases lay between the germline ends. The germline V gene has CDR1 MNHEY and CDR2 SVGEGT. The CDR3 loop spans 12 amino acids.

The CDR3: CASSQGVGLASNEQFF. For the CDR3, the DNA is TGTGCCAGCAGCCAAGGAGTAGGTCTAGCGTCCAATGAGCAGTTCTTC. The genes are TRBV4-2 and TRBJ2-1; D may be TRBD2 (6 bases). This CDR3 comprises 16 residues. Germline CDR1 and CDR2: LGHNA and YNFKEQ. Trimming removed 1 base from V and 6 bases from J, with 16 bases in between.

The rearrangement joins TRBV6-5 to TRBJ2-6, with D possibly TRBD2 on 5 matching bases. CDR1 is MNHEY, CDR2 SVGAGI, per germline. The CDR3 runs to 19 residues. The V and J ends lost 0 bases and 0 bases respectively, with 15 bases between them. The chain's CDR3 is CASSYSRAQTSSGANVLTF. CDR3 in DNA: TGTGCCAGCAGTTACTCGAGGGCACAGACAAGCTCTGGGGCCAACGTCCTGACTTTC.

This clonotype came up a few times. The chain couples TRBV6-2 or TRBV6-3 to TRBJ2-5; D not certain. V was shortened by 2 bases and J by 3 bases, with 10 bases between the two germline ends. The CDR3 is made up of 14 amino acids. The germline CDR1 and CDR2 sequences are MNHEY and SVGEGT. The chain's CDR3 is CASSYVLTKETQYF. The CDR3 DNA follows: TGTGCCAGCAGTTACGTCTTAACCAAAGAGACCCAGTACTTC.

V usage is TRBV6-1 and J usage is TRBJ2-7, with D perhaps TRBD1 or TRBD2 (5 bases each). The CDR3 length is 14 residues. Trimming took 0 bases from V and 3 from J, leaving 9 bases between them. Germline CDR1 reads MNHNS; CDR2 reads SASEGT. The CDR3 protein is CASSEALGGYEQYF. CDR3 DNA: TGTGCCAGCAGTGAAGCGCTTGGGGGCTACGAGCAGTACTTC.

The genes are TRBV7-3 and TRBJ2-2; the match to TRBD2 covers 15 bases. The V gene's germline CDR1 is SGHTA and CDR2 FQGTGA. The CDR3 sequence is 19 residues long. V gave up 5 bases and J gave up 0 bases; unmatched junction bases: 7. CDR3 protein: CASSPRGLAGGTNTGELFF. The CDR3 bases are TGTGCCAGCAGCCCTAGGGGACTAGCGGGGGGCACGAACACCGGGGAGCTGTTTTTT. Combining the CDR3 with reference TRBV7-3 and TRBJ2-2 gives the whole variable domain GAGVSQTPSNKVTEKGKYVELRCDPISGHTALYWYRQSLGQGPEFLIYFQGTGAADDSGLPNDRFFAVRPEGSVSTLKIQRTERGDSAVYLCASSPRGLAGGTNTGELFFGEGSRLTVL.

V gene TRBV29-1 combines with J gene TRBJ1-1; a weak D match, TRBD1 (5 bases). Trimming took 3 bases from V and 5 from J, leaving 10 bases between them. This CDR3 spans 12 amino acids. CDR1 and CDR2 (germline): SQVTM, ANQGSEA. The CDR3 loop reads CSVDQGGTEAFF. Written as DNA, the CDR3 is TGCAGCGTTGACCAGGGAGGAACTGAAGCTTTCTTT.

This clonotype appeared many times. The CDR3 region is CASSEEEGGPYEQYF. The CDR3 DNA reads as TGTGCCAGCAGCGAGGAAGAGGGAGGGCCCTACGAGCAGTACTTC. The chain uses TRBV6-2 or TRBV6-3 and TRBJ2-7; 7 nucleotides line up with TRBD2. The CDR3 consists of 15 residues. Trimming removed 6 bases from V and 2 bases from J; junction bases left unmatched: 10. The germline V gene has CDR1 MNHEY and CDR2 SVGEGT.

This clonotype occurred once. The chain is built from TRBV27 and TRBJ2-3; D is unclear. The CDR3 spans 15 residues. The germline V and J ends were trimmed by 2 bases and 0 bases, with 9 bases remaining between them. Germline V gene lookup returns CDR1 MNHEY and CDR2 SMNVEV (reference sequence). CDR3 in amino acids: CASSLLASSTDTQYF. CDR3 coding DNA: TGTGCCAGCAGTTTACTGGCGTCTAGCACAGATACGCAGTATTTT.

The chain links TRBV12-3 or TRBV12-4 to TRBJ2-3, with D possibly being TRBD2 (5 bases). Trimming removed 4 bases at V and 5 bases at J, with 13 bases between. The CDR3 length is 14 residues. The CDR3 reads CASSSQRYRDTQYF. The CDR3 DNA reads TGTGCCAGCAGTTCTCAGCGGTACAGAGATACGCAGTATTTT.

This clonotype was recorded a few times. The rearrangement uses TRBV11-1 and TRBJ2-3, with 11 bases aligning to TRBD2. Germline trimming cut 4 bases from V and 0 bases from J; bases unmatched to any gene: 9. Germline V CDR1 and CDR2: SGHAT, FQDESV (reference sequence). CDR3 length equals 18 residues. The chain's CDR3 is CASSSPRTSGPSTDTQYF. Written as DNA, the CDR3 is TGTGCCAGCAGCTCCCCGCGGACTAGCGGGCCGAGCACAGATACGCAGTATTTT.

The CDR3 is CASSVGTSLAEQFF. The DNA of the CDR3 is TGTGCCAGCAGCGTCGGGACTAGTTTGGCTGAGCAGTTCTTC. The rearrangement links TRBV6-2 or TRBV6-3 to TRBJ2-1; TRBD2 aligns across 8 bases. There are 14 residues in the CDR3. Unmatched junction bases numbered 10, after V lost 6 bases and J lost 9 bases. CDR1 is MNHEY, CDR2 SVGEGT, per germline.

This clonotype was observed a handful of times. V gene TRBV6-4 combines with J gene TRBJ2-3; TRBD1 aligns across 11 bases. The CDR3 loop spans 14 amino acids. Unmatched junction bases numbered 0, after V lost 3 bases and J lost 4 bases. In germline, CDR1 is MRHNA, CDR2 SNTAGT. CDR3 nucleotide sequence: TGTGCCAGCAGTGAGGGACAGGGGGCAGATACGCAGTATTTT. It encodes CASSEGQGADTQYF.

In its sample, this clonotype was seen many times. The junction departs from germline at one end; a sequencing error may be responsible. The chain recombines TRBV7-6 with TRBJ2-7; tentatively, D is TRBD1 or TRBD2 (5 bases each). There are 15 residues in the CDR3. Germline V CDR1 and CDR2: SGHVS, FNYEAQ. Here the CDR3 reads CASSPTGTGTYEQYF. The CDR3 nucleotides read TGTGCCAGCAGCCCCACCGGGACGGGTACCTATGAGCAGTACTTC.

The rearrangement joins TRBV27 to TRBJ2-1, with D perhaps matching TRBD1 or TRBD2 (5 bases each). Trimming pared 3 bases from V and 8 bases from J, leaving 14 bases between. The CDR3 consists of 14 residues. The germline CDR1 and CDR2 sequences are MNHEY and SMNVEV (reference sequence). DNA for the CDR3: TGTGCCAGCAGTTTCGGGGCTGATTGGGATGAGCAGTTCTTC. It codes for CASSFGADWDEQFF.

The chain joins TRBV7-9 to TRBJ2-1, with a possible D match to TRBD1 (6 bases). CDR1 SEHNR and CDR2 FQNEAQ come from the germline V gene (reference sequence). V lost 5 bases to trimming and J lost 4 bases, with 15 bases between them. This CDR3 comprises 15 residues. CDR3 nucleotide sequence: TGTGCCAGCAGCCCAGGGACAACTTCATACAATGAGCAGTTCTTC. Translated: CASSPGTTSYNEQFF. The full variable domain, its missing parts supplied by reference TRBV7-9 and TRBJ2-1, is DTGVSQNPRHKITKRGQNVTFRCDPISEHNRLYWYRQTLGQGPEFLTYFQNEAQLEKSRLLSDRFSAERPKGSFSTLEIQRTEQGDSAMYLCASSPGTTSYNEQFFGPGTRLTVL.

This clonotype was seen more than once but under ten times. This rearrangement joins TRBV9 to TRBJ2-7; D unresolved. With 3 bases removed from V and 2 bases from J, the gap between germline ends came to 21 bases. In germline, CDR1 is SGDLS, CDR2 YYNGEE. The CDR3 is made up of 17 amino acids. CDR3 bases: TGTGCCAGCAGCGCAAAAGGCGGTTTGGGGTCCACCTACGAGCAGTACTTC. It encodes CASSAKGGLGSTYEQYF.

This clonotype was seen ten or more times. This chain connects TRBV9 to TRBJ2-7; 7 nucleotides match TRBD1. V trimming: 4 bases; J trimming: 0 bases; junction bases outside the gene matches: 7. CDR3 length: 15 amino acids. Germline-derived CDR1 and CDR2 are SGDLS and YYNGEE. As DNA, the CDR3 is TGTGCCAGCAGCCCCTATAGGGACAGCTCCTACGAGCAGTACTTC. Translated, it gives CASSPYRDSSYEQYF.

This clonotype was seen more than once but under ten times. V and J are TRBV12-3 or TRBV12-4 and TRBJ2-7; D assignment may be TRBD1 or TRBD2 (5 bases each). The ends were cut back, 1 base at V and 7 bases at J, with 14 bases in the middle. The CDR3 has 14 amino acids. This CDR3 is CASSLGASWGEQYF. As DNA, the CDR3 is TGTGCCAGCAGTTTAGGGGCTAGCTGGGGGGAGCAGTACTTC.

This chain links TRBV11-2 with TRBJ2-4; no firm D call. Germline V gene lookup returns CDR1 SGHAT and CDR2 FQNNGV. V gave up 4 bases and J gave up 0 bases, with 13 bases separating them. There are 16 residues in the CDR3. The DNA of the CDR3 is TGTGCCAGCAGCTCAACCTCGGTCAAAGCCAAAAACATTCAGTACTTC. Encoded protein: CASSSTSVKAKNIQYF.